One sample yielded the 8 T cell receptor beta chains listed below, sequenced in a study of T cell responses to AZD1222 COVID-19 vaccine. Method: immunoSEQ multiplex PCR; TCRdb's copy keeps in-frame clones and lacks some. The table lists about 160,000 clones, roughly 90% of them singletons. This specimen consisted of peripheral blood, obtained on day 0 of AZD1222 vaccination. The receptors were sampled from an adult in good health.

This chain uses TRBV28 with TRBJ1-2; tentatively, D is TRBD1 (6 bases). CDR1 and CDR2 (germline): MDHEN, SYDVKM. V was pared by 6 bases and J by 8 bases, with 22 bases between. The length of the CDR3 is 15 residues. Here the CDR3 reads CASRYRGQLEGGYTF. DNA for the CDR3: TGTGCCAGCAGGTATCGGGGACAACTAGAAGGCGGCTACACCTTC.

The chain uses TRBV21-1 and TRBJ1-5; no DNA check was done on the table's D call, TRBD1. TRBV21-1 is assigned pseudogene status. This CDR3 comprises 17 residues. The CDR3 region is CASSGPRGPLSNQPQHF. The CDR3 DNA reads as TGTGCCAGCAGCGGCCCCAGGGGGCCCTTGAGCAATCAGCCCCAGCATTTT.

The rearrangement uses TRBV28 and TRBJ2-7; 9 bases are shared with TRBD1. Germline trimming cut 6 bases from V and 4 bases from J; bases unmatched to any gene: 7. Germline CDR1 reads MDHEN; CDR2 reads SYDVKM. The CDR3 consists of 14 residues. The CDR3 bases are TGTGCCAGCAGCCCGAGGACAGGGGTGTACGAGCAGTACTTC. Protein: CASSPRTGVYEQYF.

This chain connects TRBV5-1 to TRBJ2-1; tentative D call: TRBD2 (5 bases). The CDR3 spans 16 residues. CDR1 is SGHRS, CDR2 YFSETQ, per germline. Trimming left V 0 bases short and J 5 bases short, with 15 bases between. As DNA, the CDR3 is TGCGCCAGCAGCTTGGGGACTTCCCCCCGAGACAATGAGCAGTTCTTC. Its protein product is CASSLGTSPRDNEQFF.

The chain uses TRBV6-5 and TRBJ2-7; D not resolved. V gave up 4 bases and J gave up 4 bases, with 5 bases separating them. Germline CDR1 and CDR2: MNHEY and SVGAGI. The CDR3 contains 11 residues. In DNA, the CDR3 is TGTGCCAGCAGTTCCCCTTACGAGCAGTACTTC. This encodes CASSSPYEQYF.

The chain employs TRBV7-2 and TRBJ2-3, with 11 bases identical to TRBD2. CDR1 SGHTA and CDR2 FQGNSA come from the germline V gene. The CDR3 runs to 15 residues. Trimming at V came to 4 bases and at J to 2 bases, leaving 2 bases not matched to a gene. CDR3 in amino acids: CASSSTSGDTDTQYF. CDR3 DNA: TGTGCCAGCAGCTCGACTAGCGGGGACACAGATACGCAGTATTTT.

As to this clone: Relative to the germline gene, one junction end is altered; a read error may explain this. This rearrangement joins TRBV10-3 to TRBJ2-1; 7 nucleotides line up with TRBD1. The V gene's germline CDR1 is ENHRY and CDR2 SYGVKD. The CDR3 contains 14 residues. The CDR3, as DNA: TGTGCCATCAATGAGGGGGCTCCCCTAAATGAGCAGTTCTTC. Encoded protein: CAINEGAPLNEQFF.

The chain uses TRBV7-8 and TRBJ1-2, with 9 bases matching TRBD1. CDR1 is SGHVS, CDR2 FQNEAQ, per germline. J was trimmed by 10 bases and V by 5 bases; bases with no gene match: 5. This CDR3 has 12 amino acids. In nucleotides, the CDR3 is TGTGCCAGCAGCCCCCGGACAGGGGACTACACCTTC. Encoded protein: CASSPRTGDYTF.